The following is a T cell receptor beta chain sequence with its context. Its antigen target is currently unknown. This sample was sequenced with a NextSeq 550. The Human TCR Profiling Kit (MiLaboratory) was used to prepare UMI-labeled 5' RACE TRB cDNA libraries. The full amount of extracted RNA was used for cDNA synthesis, and the full amount of resulting cDNA was used for PCR amplification. Libraries were prepared in parallel with an identical number of PCR cycles. Concerning the study's data processing: With a requirement of at least two reads per UMI, MIGEC and MiXCR extracted about 50,000 +/- 10,000 unique UMI-labeled TRB cDNA molecules per library. On average, approximately 40,000 +/- 10,000 functional in-frame TRB CDR3 nucleotide clonotypes lacking stop codons were found per library. After downsampling to 5000 UMI-labeled TRB molecules per sample, diversity metrics, including normalized Shannon-Wiener and Chao1, were computed in VDJtools. For the central five CDR3 residues, VDJtools calculated physicochemical properties weighted by clonotype size, namely interaction energy, strength, volume and Kidera factor 4. TCRdb reprocessed the reads and lists each CDR3 protein sequence as a single entry, with no DNA. TCRdb's processing, not the study's, gives the V and J calls here. Per the sample table, the count is about 120,000 distinct CDR3 sequences. The leading ten clones occupy around 0.38% of the sample.

The data were taken from a study of CXCR3-negative and CXCR3-positive naive CD8 T cells (dated by TCRdb to about 2019). Background for the entire study: About 150 million TRB reads were obtained in total, roughly 1.5 +/- 0.3 million reads per library. Data from ten to twelve donors, pooled across two independent experiments, went into the diversity and physicochemical repertoire analyses. The TRBV-TRBJ cluster analysis covered naive subsets from roughly 5 donors and memory cells from 3 donors.

What the study reported, not specific to this receptor: Because surface CD5, which is linked to self-reactivity in mice, was comparable between the naive subsets, TCR interaction strength was also inferred from TRB CDR3 physicochemical properties. Naive CXCR3-negative and CXCR3-positive cells from the same donor showed similar TRBV-TRBJ usage, whereas memory cells showed distinct patterns. TRB CDR3s from CXCR3-positive naive cells showed higher hydrophobicity (lower Kidera factor 4), lower energy, and higher strength and volume indices than CXCR3-negative naive cells. Freshly isolated PBMCs were used for most assays because CXCR3 expression partially decreased after cryopreservation. Repertoire diversity was comparably high in both naive subsets but much lower in memory CD8+ T cells.

The CDR3 spans 16 residues, from the cysteine through the phenylalanine. DNA is not on record. CDR1 and CDR2 are read off the germline V gene (reference sequence) as SGHNT and YYREEE. Each CD8+ T cell subset was flow-sorted in triplicate, with fewer than 350,000 cells per subset placed directly into RLT lysis buffer. To exclude memory contaminants, naive CD8+ T cells were stringently defined as CD45RO-CCR7+CD27+CD95-. Using standard density gradient centrifugation, peripheral blood mononuclear cells were isolated from buffy coats. A FACSAria III was used to flow-sort naive CD8+ T cells into CXCR3-negative and CXCR3-positive populations. Total RNA was extracted from sorted cells with an RNeasy Mini Kit.

The receptor was isolated from a human donor in good health. Some clones in this sample may be carry-over from other donors' samples. The specimen was naive CXCR3+ CD8+ T cells from blood. In light of the paper, this sample's cell subset or site label describes: CD45RO-CCR7+CD27+CD95- naive CD8+ T cells expressing CXCR3 (TNR3+). Recombination connected TRBV5-4 to TRBJ2-3; lacking DNA, the TRBD2 call made by TCRdb goes unchecked. The CDR3 protein: CASSSPLAGGTNTQYF.